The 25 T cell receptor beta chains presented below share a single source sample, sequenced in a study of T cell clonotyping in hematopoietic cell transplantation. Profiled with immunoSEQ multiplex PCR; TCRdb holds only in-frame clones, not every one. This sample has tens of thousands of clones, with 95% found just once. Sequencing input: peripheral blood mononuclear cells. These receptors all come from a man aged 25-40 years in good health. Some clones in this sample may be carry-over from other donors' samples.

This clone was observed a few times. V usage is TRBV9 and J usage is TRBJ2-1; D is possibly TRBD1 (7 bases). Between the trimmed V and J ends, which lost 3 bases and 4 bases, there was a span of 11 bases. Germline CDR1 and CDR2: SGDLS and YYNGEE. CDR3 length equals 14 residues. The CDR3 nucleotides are TGTGCCAGCAGCGCCCAGGGGGGTTACAATGAGCAGTTCTTC. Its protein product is CASSAQGGYNEQFF.

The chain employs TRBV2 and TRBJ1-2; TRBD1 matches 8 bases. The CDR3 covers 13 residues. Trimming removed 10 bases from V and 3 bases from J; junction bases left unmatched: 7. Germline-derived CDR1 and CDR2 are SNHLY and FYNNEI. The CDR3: CANSMDRDYGYTF. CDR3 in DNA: TGTGCCAATAGCATGGACAGGGACTATGGCTACACCTTC.

The DNA for the CDR3 is TGTGCCAGCAGCCAAGTGCCCCCCACAGTACCTAGTTACGAGCAGTACTTC. Translated, it gives CASSQVPPTVPSYEQYF. The rearrangement joins TRBV4-2 to TRBJ2-7, with D unresolved. The V end was cut by 1 base, the J end by 4 bases, with 20 bases between. Germline values: CDR1 LGHNA, CDR2 YNFKEQ. The CDR3 sequence is 17 residues long.

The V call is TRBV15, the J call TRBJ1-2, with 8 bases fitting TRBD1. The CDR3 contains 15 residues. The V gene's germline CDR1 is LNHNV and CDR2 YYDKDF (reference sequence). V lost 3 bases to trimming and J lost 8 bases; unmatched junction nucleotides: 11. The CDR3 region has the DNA TGTGCCACCAGCAGGGAGCGGACAGGGTGGAGCGGCTACACCTTC. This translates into CATSRERTGWSGYTF. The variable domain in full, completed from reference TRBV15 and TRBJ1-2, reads DAMVIQNPRYQVTQFGKPVTLSCSQTLNHNVMYWYQQKSSQAPKLLFHYYDKDFNNEADTPDNFQSRRPNTSFCFLDIRSPGLGDTAMYLCATSRERTGWSGYTFGSGTRLTVV.

CDR3: CASSTSGTNEQFF. CDR3 DNA: TGCGCCAGCAGCACCTCCGGGACCAATGAGCAGTTCTTC. This sequence joins TRBV5-1 and TRBJ2-1, with D possibly called TRBD1 or TRBD2 (5 bases each). V gave up 4 bases and J gave up 6 bases, with 11 bases separating them. Germline V gives CDR1 SGHRS, CDR2 YFSETQ. The CDR3 sequence is 13 residues long. The full variable domain, with the rest looked up from reference TRBV5-1 and TRBJ2-1, is KAGVTQTPRYLIKTRGQQVTLSCSPISGHRSVSWYQQTPGQGLQFLFEYFSETQRNKGNFPGRFSGRQFSNSRSEMNVSTLELGDSALYLCASSTSGTNEQFFGPGTRLTVL.

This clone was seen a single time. The CDR3 region has the DNA TGTGCCAGCGCCGCTCAGGGGTCGGATGGCTACACCTTC. This translates into CASAAQGSDGYTF. The chain is built from TRBV6-5 and TRBJ1-2, with D perhaps TRBD1 (6 bases). Germline lookup yields CDR1 MNHEY and CDR2 SVGAGI. V gave up 8 bases and J gave up 6 bases, with 16 bases separating them. This CDR3 comprises 13 residues.

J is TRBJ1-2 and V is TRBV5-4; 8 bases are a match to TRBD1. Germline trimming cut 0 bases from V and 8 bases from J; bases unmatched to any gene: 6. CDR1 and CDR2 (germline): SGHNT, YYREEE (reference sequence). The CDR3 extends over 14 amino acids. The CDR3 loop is CASSLAIQGGGYTF. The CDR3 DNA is TGTGCCAGCAGCTTGGCGATACAGGGGGGCGGCTACACCTTC.

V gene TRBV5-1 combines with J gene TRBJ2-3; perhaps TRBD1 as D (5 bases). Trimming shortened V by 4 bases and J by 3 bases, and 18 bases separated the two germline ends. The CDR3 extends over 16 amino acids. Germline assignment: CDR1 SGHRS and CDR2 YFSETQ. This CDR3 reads CASSKLQGPGTDTQYF. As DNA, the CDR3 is TGCGCCAGCAGCAAACTCCAGGGTCCTGGGACAGATACGCAGTATTTT.

CDR3 loop: CASSYRGHGYTF. The CDR3 region has the DNA TGTGCCAGCAGTTACCGGGGCCATGGCTACACCTTC. This chain uses TRBV6-5 with TRBJ1-2, with TRBD1 as a possible D gene (5 bases). Deletions cut 2 bases from V and 6 bases from J, with 7 bases between. The germline CDR1 and CDR2 sequences are MNHEY and SVGAGI. This CDR3 contains 12 residues.

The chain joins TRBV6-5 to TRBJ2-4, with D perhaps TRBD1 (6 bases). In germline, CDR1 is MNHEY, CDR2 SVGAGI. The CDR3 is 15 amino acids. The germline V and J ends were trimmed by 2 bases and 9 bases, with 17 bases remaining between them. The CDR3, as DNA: TGTGCCAGCAGTTACCGGGCCAGGGGTCAGGGCATTCAGTACTTC. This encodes CASSYRARGQGIQYF.

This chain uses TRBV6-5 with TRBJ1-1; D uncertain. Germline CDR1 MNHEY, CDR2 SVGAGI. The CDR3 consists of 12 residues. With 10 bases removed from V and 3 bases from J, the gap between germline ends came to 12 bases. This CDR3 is CATTSVDTEAFF. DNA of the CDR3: TGTGCCACCACAAGCGTGGACACTGAAGCTTTCTTT.

CDR3 amino acids: CASSEQVGYGYTF. DNA for the CDR3: TGTGCCAGCAGTGAACAGGTCGGCTATGGCTACACCTTC. The V call is TRBV6-1, the J call TRBJ1-2, with D unclear. The CDR3 covers 13 residues. V was trimmed by 2 bases and J by 4 bases, leaving 8 bases between them. The V gene's germline CDR1 is MNHNS and CDR2 SASEGT.

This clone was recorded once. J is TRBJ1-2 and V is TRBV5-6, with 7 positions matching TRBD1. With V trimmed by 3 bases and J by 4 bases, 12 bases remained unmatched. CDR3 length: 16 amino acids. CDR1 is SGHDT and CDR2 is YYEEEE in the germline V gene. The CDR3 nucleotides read TGTGCCAGCAGCTCCCTCAGCCGGGCAGGGGGCTATGGCTACACCTTC. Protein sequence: CASSSLSRAGGYGYTF.

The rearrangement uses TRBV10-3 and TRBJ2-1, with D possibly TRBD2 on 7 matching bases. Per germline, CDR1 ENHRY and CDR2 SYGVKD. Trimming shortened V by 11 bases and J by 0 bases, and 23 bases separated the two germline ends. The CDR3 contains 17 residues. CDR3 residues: CAVQPLGGGDSYNEQFF. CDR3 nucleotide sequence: TGTGCCGTACAACCGTTAGGCGGGGGCGACTCCTACAATGAGCAGTTCTTC.

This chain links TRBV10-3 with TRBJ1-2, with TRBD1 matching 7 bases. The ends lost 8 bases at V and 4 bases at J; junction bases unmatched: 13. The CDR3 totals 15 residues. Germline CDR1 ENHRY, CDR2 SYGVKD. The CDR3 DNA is TGTGCCATCTCCGACCCCCTGACAGGGTCCTATGGCTACACCTTC. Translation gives CAISDPLTGSYGYTF.

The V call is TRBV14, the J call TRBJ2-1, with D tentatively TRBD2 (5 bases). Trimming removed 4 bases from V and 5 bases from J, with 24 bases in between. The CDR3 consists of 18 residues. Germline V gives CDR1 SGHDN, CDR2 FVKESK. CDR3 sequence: CASSPLGVANRGHNEQFF. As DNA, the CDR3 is TGTGCCAGCAGCCCCCTTGGGGTCGCAAACCGAGGGCACAATGAGCAGTTCTTC.

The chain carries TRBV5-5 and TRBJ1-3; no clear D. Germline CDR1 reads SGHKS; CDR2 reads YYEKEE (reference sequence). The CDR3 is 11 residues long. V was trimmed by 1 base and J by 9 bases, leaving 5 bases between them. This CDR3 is CASSLSRTIYF. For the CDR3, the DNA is TGTGCCAGCAGCTTGAGTCGCACCATATATTTT.

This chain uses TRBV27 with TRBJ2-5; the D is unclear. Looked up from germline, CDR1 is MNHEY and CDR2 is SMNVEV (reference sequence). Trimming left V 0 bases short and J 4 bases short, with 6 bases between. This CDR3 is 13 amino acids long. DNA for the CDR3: TGTGCCAGCAGTTTATCCCGGAGAGAGACCCAGTACTTC. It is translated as CASSLSRRETQYF.

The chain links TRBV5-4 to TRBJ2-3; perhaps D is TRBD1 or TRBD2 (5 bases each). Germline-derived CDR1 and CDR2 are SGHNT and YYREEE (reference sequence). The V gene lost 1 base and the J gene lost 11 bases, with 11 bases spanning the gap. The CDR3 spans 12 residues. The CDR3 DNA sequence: TGTGCCAGCAGCTTGCGGGAAGGGGAGCAGTATTTT. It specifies CASSLREGEQYF.

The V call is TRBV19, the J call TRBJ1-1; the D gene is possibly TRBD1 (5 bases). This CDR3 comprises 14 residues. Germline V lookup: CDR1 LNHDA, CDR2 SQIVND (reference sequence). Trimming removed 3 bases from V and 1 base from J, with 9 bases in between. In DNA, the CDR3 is TGTGCCAGTAGTATCCCCCAGGGGAACACTGAAGCTTTCTTT. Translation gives CASSIPQGNTEAFF.

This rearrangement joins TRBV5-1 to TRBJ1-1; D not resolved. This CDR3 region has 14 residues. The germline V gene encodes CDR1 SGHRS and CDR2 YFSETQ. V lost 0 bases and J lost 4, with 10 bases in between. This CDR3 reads CASSLEGLGTEAFF. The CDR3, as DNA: TGCGCCAGCAGCTTGGAAGGGCTCGGCACTGAAGCTTTCTTT.

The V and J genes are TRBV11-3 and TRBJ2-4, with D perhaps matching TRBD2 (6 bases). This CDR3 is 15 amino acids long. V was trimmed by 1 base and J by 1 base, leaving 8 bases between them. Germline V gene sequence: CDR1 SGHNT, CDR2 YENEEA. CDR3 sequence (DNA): TGTGCCAGCAGCTTAGGCAGCGGGGCCAAAAACATTCAGTACTTC. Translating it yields CASSLGSGAKNIQYF.

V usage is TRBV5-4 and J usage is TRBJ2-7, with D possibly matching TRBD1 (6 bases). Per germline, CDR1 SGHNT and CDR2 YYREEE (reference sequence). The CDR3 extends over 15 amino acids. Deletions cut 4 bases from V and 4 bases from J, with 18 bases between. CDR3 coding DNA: TGTGCCAGCAGCCTATCCGGGACAACTGGGTACGAGCAGTACTTC. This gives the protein CASSLSGTTGYEQYF.

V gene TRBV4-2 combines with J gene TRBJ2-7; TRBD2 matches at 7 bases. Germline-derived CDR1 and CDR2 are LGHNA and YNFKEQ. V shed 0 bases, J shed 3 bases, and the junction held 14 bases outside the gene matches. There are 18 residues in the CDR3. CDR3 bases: TGTGCCAGCAGCCAAGACGTGGTTCCCGTAGCGGGCCGCTACGAGCAGTACTTC. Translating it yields CASSQDVVPVAGRYEQYF.

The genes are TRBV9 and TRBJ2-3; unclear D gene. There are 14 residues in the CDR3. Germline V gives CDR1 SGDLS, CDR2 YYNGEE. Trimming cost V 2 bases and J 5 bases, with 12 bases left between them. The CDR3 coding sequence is TGTGCCAGCAGCGTTGGTCAGACGAGAGATACGCAGTATTTT. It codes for CASSVGQTRDTQYF.